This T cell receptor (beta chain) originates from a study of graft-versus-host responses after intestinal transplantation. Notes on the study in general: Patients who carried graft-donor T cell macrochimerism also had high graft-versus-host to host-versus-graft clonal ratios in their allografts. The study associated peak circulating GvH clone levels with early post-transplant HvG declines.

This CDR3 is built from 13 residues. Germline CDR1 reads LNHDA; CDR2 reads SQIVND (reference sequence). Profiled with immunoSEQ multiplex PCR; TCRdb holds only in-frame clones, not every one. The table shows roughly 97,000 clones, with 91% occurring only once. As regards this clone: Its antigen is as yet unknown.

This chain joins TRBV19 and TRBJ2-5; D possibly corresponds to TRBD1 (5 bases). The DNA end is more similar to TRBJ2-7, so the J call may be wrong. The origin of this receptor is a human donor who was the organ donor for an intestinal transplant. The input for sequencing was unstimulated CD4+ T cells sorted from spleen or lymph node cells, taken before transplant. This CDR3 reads CASSIQGPYEQYF. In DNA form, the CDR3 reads TGTGCCAGTAGTATTCAGGGCCCCTACGAGCAGTACTTC.